This entry describes one T cell receptor beta chain. Germline CDR1 LNHDA, CDR2 SQIVND (reference sequence). V lost 6 bases, J lost 0 bases, and 5 bases stayed unmatched. The CDR3 has 15 amino acids. The data belong to a study of blood T cell repertoires in COVID-19. As for the study in general: T cells, B-cell-depleted T cells, or PBMCs supplied cDNA or gDNA.

In assigning cohorts, the study relied on participant-reported clinical history. TCRdb's table, derived via immunoSEQ multiplex PCR, lists solely in-frame clones and lacks some. The repertoire holds about 370,000 clones, approximately 90% seen once, with over 0.95% in the top ten. This sequence joins TRBV19 and TRBJ1-2; 9 positions match TRBD1. The sequence was obtained from a man between 18 and 29 years old who had recovered from COVID-19. The sequenced material came from PBMCs or T cells enriched from blood (not recorded which). The chain's CDR3 is CASRRDRAANYGYTF. The CDR3 region has the DNA TGTGCCAGTAGAAGGGACAGGGCTGCTAACTATGGCTACACCTTC.